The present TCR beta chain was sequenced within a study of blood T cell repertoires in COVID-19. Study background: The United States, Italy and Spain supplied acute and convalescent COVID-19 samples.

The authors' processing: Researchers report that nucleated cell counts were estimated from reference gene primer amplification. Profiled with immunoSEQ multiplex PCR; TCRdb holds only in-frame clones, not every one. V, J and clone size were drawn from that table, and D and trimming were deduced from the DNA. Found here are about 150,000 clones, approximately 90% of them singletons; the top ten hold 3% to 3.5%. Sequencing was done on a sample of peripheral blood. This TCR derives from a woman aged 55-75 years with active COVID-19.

CDR3 nucleotide sequence: TGTGCCAGCAGCTTTGGGGGGATAGAGCAGTTCTTC. Protein: CASSFGGIEQFF. The rearrangement uses TRBV7-9 and TRBJ2-1, with a possible D match to TRBD2 (6 bases). Trimming removed 3 bases from V and 10 bases from J, with 10 bases in between. The CDR3 runs to 12 residues. CDR1 is SEHNR and CDR2 is FQNEAQ in the germline V gene (reference sequence).